Below, 29 T cell receptor beta chains from the same sample are listed, as sequenced in a study of Graves' ophthalmopathy and Graves' hyperthyroidism. Amplified TCR beta CDR3 regions were obtained using RNA transcripts as template. The authors performed first-round RT-PCR with HTBI primers and then a second-round multiplex PCR. TCRdb itself ran the multiplex PCR reads through MiXCR, one entry per CDR3 protein. The sample has 200,000 to 250,000 distinct CDR3 sequences, approximately 21% seen once; the top ten hold approximately 40%. Sequenced material: peripheral blood. All receptors derive from a woman in her forties or fifties with Graves' ophthalmopathy.

There are many counts of this clonotype. The rearrangement links TRBV11-2 to TRBJ2-7; D not certain. The germline gives CDR1 SGHAT, CDR2 FQNNGV. This CDR3 region has 11 residues. Trimming cost V 3 bases and J 7 bases, with 7 bases left between them. In DNA form, the CDR3 reads TGTGCCAGCAGCTTGTTGGTGGAGCAGTACTTC. Translation: CASSLLVEQYF. The complete variable domain, with remaining parts taken from reference TRBV11-2 and TRBJ2-7, reads EAGVAQSPRYKIIEKRQSVAFWCNPISGHATLYWYQQILGQGPKLLIQFQNNGVVDDSQLPKDRFSAERLKGVDSTLKIQPAKLEDSAVYLCASSLLVEQYFGPGTRLTVT.

This clonotype was detected ten times or more. The V and J genes are TRBV20-1 and TRBJ2-7, with 10 positions matching TRBD2. The CDR3 runs 14 residues. J lost 1 base, V lost 5 bases, and 5 bases had no gene match. Germline-derived CDR1 and CDR2 are DFQATT and SNEGSKA (reference sequence). The CDR3 reads CSALLAGASYEQYF. CDR3 sequence (DNA): TGCAGTGCTCTCCTAGCGGGGGCTTCCTACGAGCAGTACTTC.

This clonotype was picked up many times. V is TRBV11-2 and J is TRBJ1-6, with a weak D call TRBD1 (5 bases). The germline CDR1 and CDR2 sequences are SGHAT and FQNNGV. The germline V and J ends were trimmed by 5 bases and 7 bases, with 12 bases remaining between them. This CDR3 spans 14 amino acids. The CDR3 nucleotides read TGTGCCAGCAGCCCCGCGGGGCCAAATTCACCCCTCCACTTT. This translates into CASSPAGPNSPLHF.

This chain joins TRBV5-1 and TRBJ2-3; possible D gene TRBD2, 5 bases. Trimming took 4 bases from V and 5 from J, leaving 8 bases between them. The CDR3 contains 12 residues. CDR1 and CDR2 from the germline V gene are SGHRS and YFSETQ. The chain's CDR3 is CASSHSGDTQYF. The DNA of the CDR3 is TGCGCCAGCAGCCACAGCGGAGATACGCAGTATTTT.

The CDR3 spells CASSWTGPALEQYF. The CDR3 DNA is TGTGCCAGCAGTTGGACAGGGCCCGCTCTAGAGCAGTACTTC. The chain joins TRBV28 to TRBJ2-7; 8 nucleotides line up with TRBD1. J lost 7 bases, V lost 4 bases, and 9 bases had no gene match. Germline CDR1 reads MDHEN; CDR2 reads SYDVKM. The CDR3 contains 14 residues.

This clonotype was seen many times. The chain is built from TRBV6-5 and TRBJ2-5, with 7 bases matching TRBD1. CDR3 length equals 13 residues. V trimming: 7 bases; J trimming: 2 bases; junction bases outside the gene matches: 4. Germline loops: CDR1 MNHEY, CDR2 SVGAGI. The CDR3 coding sequence is TGTGCCAGCATCGGGGACAGTCAAGAGACCCAGTACTTC. This gives the protein CASIGDSQETQYF.

This clonotype occurred a few times. The rearrangement joins TRBV24-1 to TRBJ1-5, with D hard to call. The CDR3 contains 19 residues. V was cut by 8 bases and J by 0 bases, with 25 bases left in between. In germline, CDR1 is KGHDR, CDR2 SFDVKD. The CDR3 protein is CATKLNPPQDVDSNQPQHF. The CDR3, as DNA: TGTGCCACCAAACTTAATCCGCCCCAGGACGTAGATAGCAATCAGCCCCAGCATTTT.

With regard to this clonotype: A much larger clone differs from this one at a single base, so this may be a read error. This chain joins TRBV12-3 or TRBV12-4 and TRBJ1-5, with 8 bases lining up with TRBD1. CDR3 length: 17 amino acids. Trimming at V came to 5 bases and at J to 3 bases, leaving 12 bases not matched to a gene. This chain's CDR3 is CASSRSGTGGLNQPQHF. As DNA, the CDR3 is TGTGCCAGCAGTCGGAGTGGGACAGGTGGTCTCAATCAGCCCCAGCATTTT.

This clonotype was counted ten times or more. The chain links TRBV28 to TRBJ2-7, with 7 nucleotides matching TRBD1. Per germline, CDR1 MDHEN and CDR2 SYDVKM. V was clipped by 5 bases and J by 5 bases; unmatched bases: 18. This CDR3 spans 17 amino acids. The CDR3 DNA follows: TGTGCCAGCAGTCAAAATAACAGGGGCCACCAGCACGACGAGCAGTACTTC. Translating gives CASSQNNRGHQHDEQYF.

The chain carries TRBV29-1 and TRBJ2-7; D assignment may be TRBD1 or TRBD2 (5 bases each). The CDR3 covers 13 residues. CDR1 and CDR2 from the germline V gene are SQVTM and ANQGSEA. Trimming removed 5 bases from V and 3 bases from J, with 14 bases in between. CDR3 nucleotide sequence: TGCAGCGTTCACGGGACCGGGATCTACGAGCAGTACTTC. The encoded protein is CSVHGTGIYEQYF.

Turning to this clonotype: A read error may explain this, as a much larger clone is one base away. This chain joins TRBV2 and TRBJ2-7; D is ambiguous. This CDR3 has 13 residues. V lost 2 bases and J lost 4, with 9 bases in between. The germline V gene encodes CDR1 SNHLY and CDR2 FYNNEI. The CDR3 region is CASSEIEGYEQYV. In DNA form, the CDR3 reads TGTGCCAGCAGTGAAATAGAAGGGTACGAGCAGTACGTC.

This clonotype has a handful of counts. The chain employs TRBV28 and TRBJ1-5, with D possibly matching TRBD1 (5 bases). The germline CDR1 and CDR2 sequences are MDHEN and SYDVKM. The CDR3 covers 15 residues. Trimming stripped 3 bases from V and 1 base from J, with 10 bases between. The CDR3 nucleotides read TGTGCCAGCAGTTTTCAGGGTGAGAGCAATCAGCCCCAGCATTTT. Protein: CASSFQGESNQPQHF.

The gene calls are TRBV7-2 and TRBJ2-5, with no clear D. Germline V gives CDR1 SGHTA, CDR2 FQGNSA. The length of the CDR3 is 13 residues. The germline V and J ends were trimmed by 5 bases and 3 bases, with 10 bases remaining between them. The CDR3 region has the DNA TGTGCCAGCAGCCCCCCCGGAGAAGAGACCCAGTACTTC. The encoded protein is CASSPPGEETQYF. Using reference TRBV7-2 and TRBJ2-5 for the parts outside the CDR3, the full variable domain is GAGVSQSPSNKVTEKGKDVELRCDPISGHTALYWYRQSLGQGLEFLIYFQGNSAPDKSGLPSDRFSAERTGGSVSTLTIQRTQQEDSAVYLCASSPPGEETQYFGPGTRLLVL.

This clonotype has at least ten counts. CDR3 protein: CASSLAGKIYQETQYF. CDR3 DNA sequence: TGTGCCAGCAGCTTAGCAGGCAAAATATACCAAGAGACCCAGTACTTC. V and J are TRBV11-2 and TRBJ2-5; no firm D call. The germline V gene encodes CDR1 SGHAT and CDR2 FQNNGV. V was trimmed by 1 base and J by 0 bases, leaving 12 bases between them. There are 16 residues in the CDR3.

Many counts were recorded for this clonotype. V is TRBV3-2 and J is TRBJ2-7; whether TRBD2, the table's D call, matches the DNA was not checked. TRBV3-2 is shown as a pseudogene. CDR3 size: 16 residues. In DNA form, the CDR3 reads TGTGCCAGCAGCCAATCGGTCGGGAGTCGAAGCAACGAGCAGTACTTC. This codes for CASSQSVGSRSNEQYF.

This clonotype has a count of ten or more. The chain carries TRBV11-2 and TRBJ1-5; D may be TRBD1 (5 bases). The V end was cut by 1 base, the J end by 2 bases, with 6 bases between. The CDR3 sequence is 14 residues long. Germline CDR1 reads SGHAT; CDR2 reads FQNNGV. The CDR3 protein is CASSLAGGNQPQHF. The CDR3 DNA reads TGTGCCAGCAGCTTAGCGGGGGGCAATCAGCCCCAGCATTTT.

This clonotype has a count of ten or more. The chain recombines TRBV6-5 with TRBJ1-3; 8 bases fit TRBD1. Looked up from germline, CDR1 is MNHEY and CDR2 is SVGAGI. V lost 0 bases and J lost 6; bases outside the gene matches: 10. The CDR3 sequence is 17 residues long. The CDR3 spells CASSYSKARGRVNTIYF. DNA of the CDR3: TGTGCCAGCAGTTACTCGAAGGCCAGGGGGCGAGTAAACACCATATATTTT.

This clonotype came up many times. This chain links TRBV27 with TRBJ1-1; the D is unclear. Germline CDR1 is MNHEY and CDR2 is SMNVEV (reference sequence). The CDR3 is 15 amino acids. V lost 1 base to trimming and J lost 1 base, with 10 bases between them. The CDR3 sequence is CASSLYFGKNTEAFF. DNA for the CDR3: TGTGCCAGCAGTTTATATTTTGGGAAGAACACTGAAGCTTTCTTT.

This clonotype was seen a few times. V usage is TRBV6-2 or TRBV6-3 and J usage is TRBJ1-2, with D hard to call. Between the trimmed V and J ends, which lost 8 bases and 0 bases, there was a span of 10 bases. Germline loops: CDR1 MNHEY, CDR2 SVGEGT. This CDR3 is built from 13 residues. The CDR3 is CASRKGANYGYTF. The CDR3 bases are TGTGCCAGCCGGAAAGGAGCTAACTATGGCTACACCTTC.

This clonotype showed up many times. V and J are TRBV29-1 and TRBJ2-2; TRBD2 agrees at 9 bases. The CDR3 loop spans 14 amino acids. CDR1 and CDR2 from the germline V gene are SQVTM and ANQGSEA. With 5 bases clipped from V and 6 bases from J, the junction kept 7 bases outside the gene matches. The CDR3 loop is CSVPGSGRSGELFF. The CDR3 coding sequence is TGCAGCGTTCCGGGTAGCGGGAGATCCGGGGAGCTGTTTTTT.

J is TRBJ2-2 and V is TRBV19; TRBD2 matches at 7 bases. V was pared by 7 bases and J by 0 bases, with 5 bases of the junction left unmatched. The CDR3 covers 15 residues. The germline V gene encodes CDR1 LNHDA and CDR2 SQIVND (reference sequence). CDR3 sequence: CASTPGLANTGELFF. The CDR3 DNA follows: TGTGCCAGTACCCCAGGACTAGCGAACACCGGGGAGCTGTTTTTT.

This clonotype has a count of ten or more. The V gene is TRBV6-1, the J gene TRBJ2-5; 7 nucleotides line up with TRBD1. The CDR3 loop spans 15 amino acids. The germline CDR1 and CDR2 sequences are MNHNS and SASEGT. The trim removed 6 bases at V and 2 bases at J, leaving 9 bases unmatched. The CDR3 sequence: CASRGHGTEQETQYF. Written as DNA, the CDR3 is TGTGCCAGCAGGGGACACGGGACAGAACAAGAGACCCAGTACTTC.

This clonotype was recorded a few times. No conserved phenylalanine or tryptophan ends this CDR3, so it is likely a read error. The chain employs TRBV15 and TRBJ1-5, with D unresolved. Trimming shortened V by 8 bases and J by 0 bases, and 14 bases separated the two germline ends. This CDR3 comprises 15 residues. Germline V CDR1 and CDR2: LNHNV, YYDKDF (reference sequence). DNA for the CDR3: TGTGCCACCCAAAACAGCCCCTATAGCAATCAGCCCCAGCATATT. Its translation: CATQNSPYSNQPQHI.

This clonotype was counted ten times or more. The chain recombines TRBV27 with TRBJ1-2; D gene unclear. V was cut by 2 bases and J by 4 bases, with 11 bases left in between. CDR3 length equals 14 residues. Germline values: CDR1 MNHEY, CDR2 SMNVEV (reference sequence). As DNA, the CDR3 is TGTGCCAGCAGTTTAGCCGATCTAACCTATGGCTACACCTTC. This translates into CASSLADLTYGYTF.

V gene TRBV28 combines with J gene TRBJ2-5, with D possibly matching TRBD1 (5 bases). CDR3 size: 13 residues. V lost 7 bases and J lost 3, with 12 bases in between. Germline values: CDR1 MDHEN, CDR2 SYDVKM. CDR3 sequence: CASTQGGEETQYF. The CDR3 region has the DNA TGTGCCAGCACTCAGGGTGGGGAAGAGACCCAGTACTTC. Full variable domain (missing parts from reference TRBV28 and TRBJ2-5): DVKVTQSSRYLVKRTGEKVFLECVQDMDHENMFWYRQDPGLGLRLIYFSYDVKMKEKGDIPEGYSVSREKKERFSLILESASTNQTSMYLCASTQGGEETQYFGPGTRLLVL.

This clonotype was counted ten times or more. This sequence joins TRBV24-1 and TRBJ2-5; the D is unclear. This CDR3 is built from 14 residues. Trimming shortened V by 2 bases and J by 5 bases, and 11 bases separated the two germline ends. Germline V gene lookup returns CDR1 KGHDR and CDR2 SFDVKD. CDR3 nucleotide sequence: TGTGCCACCAGTGATTGGCAGGTGGAGGAGACCCAGTACTTC. Amino acids: CATSDWQVEETQYF.

This clonotype has ten or more counts. The V gene is TRBV29-1, the J gene TRBJ2-7, with D unclear. The V end was cut by 3 bases, the J end by 5 bases, with 14 bases between. This CDR3 contains 13 residues. CDR1 and CDR2 (germline): SQVTM, ANQGSEA. The CDR3 protein is CSVENPSDHEQYF. The CDR3 DNA reads as TGCAGCGTTGAGAACCCTTCGGACCACGAGCAGTACTTC.

CDR3 DNA sequence: TGTGCCTGGAGACGACAGTTAGCTGAAGCTTTCTTT. Protein product: CAWRRQLAEAFF. The gene calls are TRBV30 and TRBJ1-1, with D maybe TRBD1 (5 bases). CDR3 size: 12 residues. V dropped 3 bases and J dropped 6 bases, with 11 bases sitting between them. CDR1 GTSNPN and CDR2 SVGIG come from the germline V gene (reference sequence).

To note about this clonotype: A read error may account for a junction end that differs from germline. This rearrangement joins TRBV24-1 to TRBJ2-7; 11 nucleotides agree with TRBD2. The length of the CDR3 is 15 residues. CDR1 and CDR2 from the germline V gene are KGHDR and SFDVKD. CDR3 nucleotide sequence: TGTGCCACCAGTGATTTGACTAGCGGGAGATACGAGCAATACTTC. Its translation: CATSDLTSGRYEQYF.